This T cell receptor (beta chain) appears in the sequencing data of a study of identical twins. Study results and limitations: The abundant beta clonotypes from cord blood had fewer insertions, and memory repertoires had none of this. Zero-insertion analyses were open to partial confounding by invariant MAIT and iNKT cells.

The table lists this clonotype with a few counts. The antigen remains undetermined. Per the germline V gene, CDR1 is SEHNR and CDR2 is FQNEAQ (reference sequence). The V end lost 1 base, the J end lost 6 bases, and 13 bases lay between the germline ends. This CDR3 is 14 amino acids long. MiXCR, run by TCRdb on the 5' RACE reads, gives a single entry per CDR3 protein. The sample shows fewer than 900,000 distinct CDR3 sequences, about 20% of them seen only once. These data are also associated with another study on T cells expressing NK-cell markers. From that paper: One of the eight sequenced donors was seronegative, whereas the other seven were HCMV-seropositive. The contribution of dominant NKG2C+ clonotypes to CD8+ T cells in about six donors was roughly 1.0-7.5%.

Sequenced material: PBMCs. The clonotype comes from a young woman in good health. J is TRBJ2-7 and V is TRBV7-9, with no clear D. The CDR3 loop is CASSLDRAALEQYF. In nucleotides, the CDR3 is TGTGCCAGCAGCTTAGACCGGGCGGCTCTCGAGCAGTACTTC.